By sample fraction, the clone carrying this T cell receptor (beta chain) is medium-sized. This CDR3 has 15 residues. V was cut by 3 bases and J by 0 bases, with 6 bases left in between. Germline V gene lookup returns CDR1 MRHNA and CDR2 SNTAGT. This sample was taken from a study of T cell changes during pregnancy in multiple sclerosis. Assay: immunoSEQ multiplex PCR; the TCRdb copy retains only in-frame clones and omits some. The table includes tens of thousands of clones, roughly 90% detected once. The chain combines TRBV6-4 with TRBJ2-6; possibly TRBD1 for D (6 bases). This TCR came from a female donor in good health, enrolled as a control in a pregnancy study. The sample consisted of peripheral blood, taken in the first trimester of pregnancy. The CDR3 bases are TGTGCCAGCAGTGAGGACAGCTCTGGGGCCAACGTCCTGACTTTC. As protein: CASSEDSSGANVLTF.